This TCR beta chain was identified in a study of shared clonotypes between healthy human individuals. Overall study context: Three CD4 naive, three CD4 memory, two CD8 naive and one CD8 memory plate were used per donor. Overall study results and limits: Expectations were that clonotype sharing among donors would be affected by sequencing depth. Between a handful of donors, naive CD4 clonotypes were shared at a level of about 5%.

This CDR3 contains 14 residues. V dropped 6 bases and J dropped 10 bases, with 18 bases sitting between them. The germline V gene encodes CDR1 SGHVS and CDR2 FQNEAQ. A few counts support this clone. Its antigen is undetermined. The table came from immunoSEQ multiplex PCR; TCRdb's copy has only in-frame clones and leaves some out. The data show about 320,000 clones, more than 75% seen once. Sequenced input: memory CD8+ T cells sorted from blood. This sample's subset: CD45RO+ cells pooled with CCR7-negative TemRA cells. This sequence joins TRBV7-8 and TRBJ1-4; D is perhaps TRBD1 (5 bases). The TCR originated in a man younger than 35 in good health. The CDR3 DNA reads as TGTGCCAGCAGTACCGGGGCCGACTGGGGAAAACTGTTTTTT. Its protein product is CASSTGADWGKLFF.